Only one count was recorded for the clone carrying this TCR beta chain. Its antigen remains unknown. The sample's time point: cycle 4 day 1 (C4D1), after 6 weeks of nivolumab. Exposure to brentuximab vedotin varied, and each patient had relapsed following autologous stem cell transplantation. The study isolated CD8+ T cells from thawed PBMCs by magnetic negative selection. Patients had relapsed/refractory classical Hodgkin lymphoma with complete response, partial response or progressive disease as best response. The data were produced by immunoSEQ multiplex PCR, yet TCRdb's version contains in-frame clones alone and is incomplete. The table records about 8,400 clones, approximately 78% of them present only once. The data were taken from a study of PD-1 blockade in classical Hodgkin lymphoma. Across the study: Intravenous delivery of nivolumab at 3 mg/kg to patients occurred every 2 weeks. Findings and caveats of the study: After ASCT, patients who started nivolumab under 1 year later were excluded. Complete responders showed a baseline diversity that resembled the diversity of newly diagnosed patients.

The receptor was isolated from a human donor with classical Hodgkin lymphoma. Sequencing used CD8+ T cells from blood, obtained before the fourth cycle of nivolumab.

The CDR3 region is CASNPGGAQPQHF. The CDR3 nucleotides read TGTGCCAGCAACCCTGGGGGGGCCCAGCCCCAGCATTTT. The chain joins TRBV28 to TRBJ1-5, with a tentative D call TRBD1 (6 bases). Germline V gene lookup returns CDR1 MDHEN and CDR2 SYDVKM. The V gene lost 7 bases and the J gene lost 7 bases, with 14 bases spanning the gap. The CDR3 has 13 amino acids.